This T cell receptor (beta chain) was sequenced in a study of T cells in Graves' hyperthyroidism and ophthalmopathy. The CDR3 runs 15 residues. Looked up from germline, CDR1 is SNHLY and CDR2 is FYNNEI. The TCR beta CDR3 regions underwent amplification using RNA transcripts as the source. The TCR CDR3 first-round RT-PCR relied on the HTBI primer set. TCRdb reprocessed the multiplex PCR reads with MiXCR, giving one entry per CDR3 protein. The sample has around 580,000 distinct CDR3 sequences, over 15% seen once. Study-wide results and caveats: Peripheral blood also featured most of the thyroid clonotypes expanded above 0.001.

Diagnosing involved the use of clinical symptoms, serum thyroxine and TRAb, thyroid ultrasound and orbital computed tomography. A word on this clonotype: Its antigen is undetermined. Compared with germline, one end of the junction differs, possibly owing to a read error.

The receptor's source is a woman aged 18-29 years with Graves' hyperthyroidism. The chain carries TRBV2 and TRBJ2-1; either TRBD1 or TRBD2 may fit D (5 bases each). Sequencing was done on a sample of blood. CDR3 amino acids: CASGEARSGGDEQFF. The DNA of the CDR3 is TGTGCCAGCGGTGAAGCGCGGTCGGGTGGGGACGAGCAGTTCTTC.